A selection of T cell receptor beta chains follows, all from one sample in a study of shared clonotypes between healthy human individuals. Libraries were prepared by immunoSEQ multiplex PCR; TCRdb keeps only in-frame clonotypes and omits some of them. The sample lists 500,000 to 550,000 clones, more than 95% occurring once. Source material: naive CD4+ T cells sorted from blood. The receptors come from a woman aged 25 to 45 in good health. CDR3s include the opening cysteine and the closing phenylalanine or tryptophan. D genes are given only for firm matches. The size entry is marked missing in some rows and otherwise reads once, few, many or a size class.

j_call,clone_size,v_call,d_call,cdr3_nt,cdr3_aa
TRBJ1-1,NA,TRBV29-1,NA,TGCAGCGCCCGGGTCGCCTTGCACACTGAAGCTTTCTTT,CSARVALHTEAFF
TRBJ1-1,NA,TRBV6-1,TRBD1,TGTGCCAGCAGTGGACAGGGAGCGAACACTGAAGCTTTCTTT,CASSGQGANTEAFF
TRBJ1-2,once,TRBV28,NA,TGTGCCAGCAAGGTCCAGACCTATGGCTACACCTTC,CASKVQTYGYTF
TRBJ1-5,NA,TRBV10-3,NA,TGTGCCATCAGCTGGGGGCCAGGTCAGCCCCAGCATTTT,CAISWGPGQPQHF
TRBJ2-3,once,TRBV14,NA,TGTGCCAGCAGCGTACGGTTGGGAGATACGCAGTATTTT,CASSVRLGDTQYF
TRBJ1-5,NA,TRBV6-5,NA,TGTGCCAGCAGTTATGGGATGAACAATCAGCCCCAGCATTTT,CASSYGMNNQPQHF
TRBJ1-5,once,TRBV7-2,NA,TGTGCCAGCAGCCTTGATTGGTTTTCTCAGCCCCAGCATTTT,CASSLDWFSQPQHF
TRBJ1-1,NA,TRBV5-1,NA,TGCGCCAGCAGCTTCGATCTTGCCTCGAACACTGAAGCTTTCTTT,CASSFDLASNTEAFF
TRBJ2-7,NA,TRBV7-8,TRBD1,TGTGCCAGTACGACAGGGAGAACCTCCTACGAGCAGTACTTC,CASTTGRTSYEQYF
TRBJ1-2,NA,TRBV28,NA,TGTGCCAGCAGTTGGAATGGTGGGTTGGACTACACCTTC,CASSWNGGLDYTF
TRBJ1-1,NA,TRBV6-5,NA,TGTGCCAGCAGTTACAACCAATGGGGGAACACTGAAGCTTTCTTT,CASSYNQWGNTEAFF
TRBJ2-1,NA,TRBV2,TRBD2,TGTGCCAGCAGTGAAGCAGCGCCTAGCGGGAGGGGGCAGTTCTTC,CASSEAAPSGRGQFF
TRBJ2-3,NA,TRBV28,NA,TGTGCCAGCAGTTCCCCCCAGGGTGCGGGAGATACGCAGTATTTT,CASSSPQGAGDTQYF
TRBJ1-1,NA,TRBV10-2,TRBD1,TGCGCCAGCAGTGAGCTCAAGCTTCGGACAGGGGGCCGCACTGAAGCTTTCTTT,CASSELKLRTGGRTEAFF
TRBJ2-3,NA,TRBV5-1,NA,TGCGCCAGCAGCCCGAACGGGGGAGATACGCAGTATTTT,CASSPNGGDTQYF
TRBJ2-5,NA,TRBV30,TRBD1,TGTGCCTGGACAGGGGGTAGTGGGACCCAGTACTTC,CAWTGGSGTQYF
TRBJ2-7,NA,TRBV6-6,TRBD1,TGTGCCAGCAAGAACGGACAGGGGGCTGGGGAGCAGTACTTC,CASKNGQGAGEQYF
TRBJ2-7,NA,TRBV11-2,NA,TGTGCCAGCAGCGGATACAGGGAATCCTACGAGCAGTACTTC,CASSGYRESYEQYF
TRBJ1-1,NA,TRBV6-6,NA,TGTGCCAGCAGTTACTCCAGGGTGAACACTGAAGCTTTCTTT,CASSYSRVNTEAFF
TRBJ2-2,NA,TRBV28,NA,TGTGCCAGCAGTCCCTCGCGGTCCGCGAACACCGGGGAGCTGTTTTTT,CASSPSRSANTGELFF
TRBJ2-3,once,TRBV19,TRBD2,TGTGCCAGTATTCCGGGACAGGGGGGACTAGCGGGAGGCACAGATACGCAGTATTTT,CASIPGQGGLAGGTDTQYF
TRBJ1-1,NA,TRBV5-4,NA,TGTGCCAGCGGATCGGACAACTCTGAAGCTTTCTTT,CASGSDNSEAFF
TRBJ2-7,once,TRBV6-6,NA,TGTGCCAGCACCCCCCGGGCTAGAAGTCTCGAGCAGTACTTC,CASTPRARSLEQYF
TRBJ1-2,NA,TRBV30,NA,TGTGCCTGGAGTGTAACTAGGGACACCCCGTTCTTC,CAWSVTRDTPFF
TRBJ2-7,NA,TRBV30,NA,TGTGCCTGGATCGAGCAGTACTTC,CAWIEQYF
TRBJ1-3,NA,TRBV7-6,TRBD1,TGTGCCAGCAGCCCTCGGACAGGTCGGGGGCCCCCTGGAAACACCATATATTTT,CASSPRTGRGPPGNTIYF
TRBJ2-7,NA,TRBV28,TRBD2,TGTGCCAGCCCCCCGAGTCTAGCGGGAGTTCGGTCCTACGAGCAGTACTTC,CASPPSLAGVRSYEQYF
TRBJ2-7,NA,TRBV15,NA,TGTGCCACCAGCAGTCCCCGTGTTAGGAACTACGAGCAGTACTTC,CATSSPRVRNYEQYF
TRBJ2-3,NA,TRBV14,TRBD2,TGTGCCAGCAGCCAAGATTACGGGACTAGCGGGAGTGTTGAAACGCAGTATTTT,CASSQDYGTSGSVETQYF
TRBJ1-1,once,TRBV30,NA,TGTGCCTGGAGTCTACATTCGAACACTGAAGCTTTCTTT,CAWSLHSNTEAFF
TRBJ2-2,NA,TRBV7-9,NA,TGTGCCAGCAGGGGTAGGGGCTCGAACACCGGGGAGCTGTTTTTT,CASRGRGSNTGELFF
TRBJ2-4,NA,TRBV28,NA,TGTGCCAGCACCCCTAACGAGGGAGCCAAAAACATTCAGTACTTC,CASTPNEGAKNIQYF
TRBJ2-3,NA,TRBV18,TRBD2,TGTGCCAGCTCTCAAGGACTAGCGGGGAAAGATACGCAGTATTTT,CASSQGLAGKDTQYF
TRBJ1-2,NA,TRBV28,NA,TGTGCCAGCAGTTACCTGTCCTATGGCTACACCTTC,CASSYLSYGYTF
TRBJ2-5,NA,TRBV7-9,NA,TGTGCCGGCGGGACCCCGGTTCAAGAGACCCAGTACTTC,CAGGTPVQETQYF
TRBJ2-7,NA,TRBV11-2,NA,TGTGCCAGCAGCCCAGGGACTTCCCAAGGCGAGCAGTACTTC,CASSPGTSQGEQYF
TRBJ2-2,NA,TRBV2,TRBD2,TGTGCCAGCAATGGGAGGGGAACCGGGGAGCTGTTTTTT,CASNGRGTGELFF
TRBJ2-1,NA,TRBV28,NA,TGTGCCAGCAGTTTATTGGTCTGGGATGAGCAGTTCTTC,CASSLLVWDEQFF
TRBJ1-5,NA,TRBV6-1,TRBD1,TGTGCCAGCAGCCATGGACAGGGGAAGCCCCAGCATTTT,CASSHGQGKPQHF
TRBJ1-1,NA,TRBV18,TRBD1,TGTGCCAGCTCACCAAAAGCAGGGGGCGTAAGCACTGAAGCTTTCTTT,CASSPKAGGVSTEAFF
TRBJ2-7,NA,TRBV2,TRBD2,TGTGCCAGCAGAGGGACTAGCGGGAGATACGAGCAGTACTTC,CASRGTSGRYEQYF
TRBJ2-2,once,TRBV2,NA,TGTGCCAGCAGTGAAAGGGCTAGGCCCGGGGAGCTGTTTTTT,CASSERARPGELFF
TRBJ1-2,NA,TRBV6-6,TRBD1,TGTGCCAGCAGTTTCAGGGGGCGCGACCCATATGGCTACACCTTC,CASSFRGRDPYGYTF
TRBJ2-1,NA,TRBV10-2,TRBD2,TGCGCCAGCAGTGAGTCCCTTCCGGGACTAGCGGGACTAGAGCAGTTCTTC,CASSESLPGLAGLEQFF
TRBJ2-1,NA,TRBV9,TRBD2,TGTGCCAGCAGCGTAGTTGGGAGCGCGGGAGAAGGCTACAATGAGCAGTTCTTC,CASSVVGSAGEGYNEQFF
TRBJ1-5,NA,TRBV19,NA,TGTGCCAGTAGTGGACAGTCGTATCAGCCCCAGCATTTT,CASSGQSYQPQHF
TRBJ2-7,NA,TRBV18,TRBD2,TGTGCCAGCTCACGTAGGACTAGCGGGTACGAGCAGTACTTC,CASSRRTSGYEQYF
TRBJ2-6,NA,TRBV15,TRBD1,TGTGCCACCAGCAGAGATCGGTCAGGACAGGGGAGCTCTGGGGCCAACGTCCTGACTTTC,CATSRDRSGQGSSGANVLTF
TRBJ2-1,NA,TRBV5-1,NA,TGCGCCAGCAGCTTGGAACAGGAGTACAATGAGCAGTTCTTC,CASSLEQEYNEQFF
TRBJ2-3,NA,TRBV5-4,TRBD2,TGTGCCAGCAGCCTCTTTTTAGCGGGAGTGGGCACAGATACGCAGTATTTT,CASSLFLAGVGTDTQYF
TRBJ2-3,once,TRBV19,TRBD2,TGTGCCAGTAGACTCACCGGACGGGGGGTATACACAGATACGCAGTATTTT,CASRLTGRGVYTDTQYF
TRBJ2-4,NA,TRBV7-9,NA,TGTGCCAGCAGCACCACTACAGGGTCAGACATTCAGTACTTC,CASSTTTGSDIQYF
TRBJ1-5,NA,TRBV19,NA,TGTGCCAGTAGTATCCAGGGGTACAATCAGCCCCAGCATTTT,CASSIQGYNQPQHF
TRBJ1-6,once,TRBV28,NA,TGTGCCAGCAGTTTCATTTTCTCCTATAATTCACCCCTCCACTTT,CASSFIFSYNSPLHF
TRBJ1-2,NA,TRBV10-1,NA,TGCGCCGCCCCACCCAACTATGGCTACACCTTC,CAAPPNYGYTF
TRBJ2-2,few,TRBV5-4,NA,TGTGCCAGCAGCTTGGCGGGAACGAACACCGGGGAGCTGTTTTTT,CASSLAGTNTGELFF
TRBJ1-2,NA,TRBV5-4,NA,TGTGCCAGCAGTTCCGAGCCTCCGGGACACTCTAACTATGGCTACACCTTC,CASSSEPPGHSNYGYTF
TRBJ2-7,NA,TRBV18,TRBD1,TGTGCCAGCTCACCGGACAGGGGGTCTGACGAGCAGTACTTC,CASSPDRGSDEQYF
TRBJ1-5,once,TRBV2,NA,TGTGCCAGCAGTGAACAGGTCCATCAGCCCCAGCATTTT,CASSEQVHQPQHF